This is a list of T cell receptor beta chains from one sample in a study of graft-versus-host responses after intestinal transplantation. Profiled with immunoSEQ multiplex PCR; TCRdb holds only in-frame clones, not every one. This table holds roughly 14,000 clones, roughly 29% found once. The source material was alloreactive CD8+ T cells from a mixed lymphocyte reaction culture, sampled before intestinal transplant. These receptors all come from a human patient who received an intestinal transplant. Both conserved end residues are part of each CDR3. D genes are given only for firm matches. Clone size is stated in some rows and not others, as once, few, many or a class when expanded.

d_call: .
v_call: TRBV6-4
j_call: TRBJ2-3
clone_size: .
cdr3_aa: CANDSQLDTDTQYF
cdr3_nt: TGTGCCAACGACTCTCAATTAGACACAGATACGCAGTATTTT

d_call: .
v_call: TRBV6-5
j_call: TRBJ2-1
clone_size: few
cdr3_aa: CASSYWRVEYNEQFF
cdr3_nt: TGTGCCAGCAGTTACTGGAGGGTAGAGTACAATGAGCAGTTCTTC

d_call: TRBD1
v_call: TRBV12-5
j_call: TRBJ1-6
clone_size: .
cdr3_aa: CASGLVPRDSVPYYNSPLHF
cdr3_nt: TGTGCTAGTGGTTTGGTACCCCGGGACAGCGTTCCTTACTATAATTCACCCCTCCACTTT

d_call: TRBD1
v_call: TRBV9
j_call: TRBJ1-2
clone_size: .
cdr3_aa: CASWNPLRDSYGYTF
cdr3_nt: TGTGCCAGCTGGAATCCGTTACGGGACAGCTATGGCTACACCTTC

d_call: .
v_call: TRBV11-3
j_call: TRBJ1-1
clone_size: .
cdr3_aa: CASSLWGGGEAFF
cdr3_nt: TGTGCCAGCAGCTTATGGGGAGGCGGTGAAGCTTTCTTT

d_call: .
v_call: TRBV6-6
j_call: TRBJ2-1
clone_size: .
cdr3_aa: CTSSPWDEQFF
cdr3_nt: TGTACCAGCAGCCCGTGGGATGAGCAGTTCTTC

d_call: .
v_call: TRBV4-1
j_call: TRBJ1-1
clone_size: .
cdr3_aa: CASSQDRTIMNTEAFF
cdr3_nt: TGCGCCAGCAGCCAAGACAGGACCATTATGAACACTGAAGCTTTCTTT

d_call: TRBD1
v_call: TRBV11-1
j_call: TRBJ1-1
clone_size: .
cdr3_aa: CASSLGTGRTEAFF
cdr3_nt: TGTGCCAGCAGCTTAGGGACAGGGCGTACTGAAGCTTTCTTT

d_call: TRBD1
v_call: TRBV7-1
j_call: TRBJ1-1
clone_size: .
cdr3_aa: CASSSQGGTEAFF
cdr3_nt: TGTGCCAGCAGCTCCCAGGGGGGCACTGAAGCTTTCTTT

d_call: .
v_call: TRBV2
j_call: TRBJ1-2
clone_size: medium-sized
cdr3_aa: CASSEAKRRLIYGYTF
cdr3_nt: TGTGCCAGCAGTGAAGCGAAAAGGCGACTGATCTATGGCTACACCTTC

d_call: .
v_call: TRBV7-8
j_call: TRBJ2-7
clone_size: few
cdr3_aa: CASSLGPSWVEQYF
cdr3_nt: TGTGCCAGCAGCTTAGGACCTAGCTGGGTCGAGCAGTACTTC

d_call: .
v_call: TRBV11-1
j_call: TRBJ1-6
clone_size: .
cdr3_aa: CASSFESYNSPLHF
cdr3_nt: TGTGCCAGCAGCTTCGAGTCTTATAATTCACCCCTCCACTTT

d_call: TRBD1
v_call: TRBV27
j_call: TRBJ2-7
clone_size: .
cdr3_aa: CASSRTGIFYEQYF
cdr3_nt: TGTGCCAGTTCCCGGACAGGGATCTTTTACGAGCAGTACTTC

d_call: TRBD1
v_call: TRBV28
j_call: TRBJ2-5
clone_size: few
cdr3_aa: CASSLWPPGQLQETQYF
cdr3_nt: TGTGCCAGCAGTTTATGGCCCCCGGGACAGCTCCAAGAGACCCAGTACTTC

d_call: .
v_call: TRBV5-6
j_call: TRBJ2-7
clone_size: few
cdr3_aa: CASSVGVAYYELYF
cdr3_nt: TGTGCCAGCAGCGTCGGGGTCGCCTACTACGAGCTGTACTTC

d_call: TRBD2
v_call: TRBV27
j_call: TRBJ2-3
clone_size: .
cdr3_aa: CASSLLGGGTDTQYF
cdr3_nt: TGTGCCAGCAGTCTGCTGGGCGGGGGGACAGATACGCAGTATTTT

d_call: TRBD1
v_call: TRBV11-2
j_call: TRBJ2-2
clone_size: .
cdr3_aa: CASSGTGATGELFF
cdr3_nt: TGTGCCAGCAGCGGTACAGGGGCCACCGGGGAGCTGTTTTTT

d_call: TRBD1
v_call: TRBV6-6
j_call: TRBJ1-1
clone_size: few
cdr3_aa: CASSYGAGGNTEAFF
cdr3_nt: TGTGCCAGCAGTTACGGCGCAGGGGGGAACACTGAAGCTTTCTTT

d_call: .
v_call: TRBV7-6
j_call: TRBJ1-3
clone_size: few
cdr3_aa: CASSPTGGRSGNTIYF
cdr3_nt: TGTGCCAGCAGCCCCACCGGGGGGAGGTCTGGAAACACCATATATTTT

d_call: TRBD2
v_call: TRBV28
j_call: TRBJ2-7
clone_size: .
cdr3_aa: CASSPGLAGAYEQYF
cdr3_nt: TGTGCCAGCAGTCCGGGACTAGCGGGGGCCTACGAGCAGTACTTC

d_call: TRBD2
v_call: TRBV10-3
j_call: TRBJ2-1
clone_size: few
cdr3_aa: CASVGGGEQFF
cdr3_nt: TGTGCCTCGGTTGGCGGGGGTGAGCAGTTCTTC

d_call: .
v_call: TRBV7-7
j_call: TRBJ2-1
clone_size: .
cdr3_aa: CASSPLGPRSEQFF
cdr3_nt: TGTGCTAGCAGCCCGTTGGGCCCCCGCAGTGAGCAGTTCTTC

d_call: .
v_call: TRBV27
j_call: TRBJ2-7
clone_size: .
cdr3_aa: CASSFGPPYEQYF
cdr3_nt: TGTGCCAGCAGTTTCGGACCCCCCTACGAGCAGTACTTC

d_call: .
v_call: TRBV5-6
j_call: TRBJ2-7
clone_size: few
cdr3_aa: CASSLLGSFYEQYF
cdr3_nt: TGTGCCAGCAGTTTGCTAGGGTCGTTCTACGAGCAGTACTTC

d_call: TRBD2
v_call: TRBV7-2
j_call: TRBJ2-7
clone_size: once
cdr3_aa: CASVVSGDPYEQYF
cdr3_nt: TGTGCCAGCGTAGTTAGCGGGGATCCCTACGAGCAGTACTTC

d_call: .
v_call: TRBV9
j_call: TRBJ1-3
clone_size: medium-sized
cdr3_aa: CASSVDGTSGNTIYF
cdr3_nt: TGTGCCAGCAGCGTAGACGGTACCTCTGGAAACACCATATATTTT

d_call: TRBD2
v_call: TRBV13
j_call: TRBJ2-3
clone_size: .
cdr3_aa: CASSELADPTDTQYF
cdr3_nt: TGTGCCAGCAGCGAACTAGCGGACCCCACAGATACGCAGTATTTT

d_call: TRBD2
v_call: TRBV2
j_call: TRBJ2-3
clone_size: medium-sized
cdr3_aa: CASSEGGSGGPFRTDTQYF
cdr3_nt: TGTGCCAGCAGTGAAGGGGGTAGCGGGGGGCCCTTCAGGACAGATACGCAGTATTTT

d_call: .
v_call: TRBV7-6
j_call: TRBJ2-1
clone_size: few
cdr3_aa: CASSPGGNEQFF
cdr3_nt: TGTGCCAGCAGCCCGGGCGGGAATGAGCAGTTCTTC

d_call: TRBD2
v_call: TRBV5-4
j_call: TRBJ2-1
clone_size: .
cdr3_aa: CASSLAGVGRRGFF
cdr3_nt: TGTGCCAGCAGCTTAGCGGGAGTAGGCCGCAGAGGGTTCTTC

d_call: TRBD1
v_call: TRBV5-6
j_call: TRBJ2-7
clone_size: medium-sized
cdr3_aa: CASSLEEIGTGLGEQYF
cdr3_nt: TGTGCCAGCAGCTTGGAAGAAATCGGGACAGGCCTCGGCGAGCAGTACTTC

d_call: .
v_call: TRBV21-1
j_call: TRBJ2-6
clone_size: medium-sized
cdr3_aa: CASSKVGKGRRVYSGANVLTF
cdr3_nt: TGTGCCAGCAGCAAAGTAGGCAAAGGGCGGAGAGTCTACTCTGGGGCCAACGTCCTGACTTTC

d_call: .
v_call: TRBV7-9
j_call: TRBJ1-1
clone_size: few
cdr3_aa: CASSRRDTEAFF
cdr3_nt: TGTGCCAGCAGCCGAAGGGACACTGAAGCTTTCTTT

d_call: TRBD1
v_call: TRBV4-1
j_call: TRBJ1-1
clone_size: .
cdr3_aa: CASSQVVTGVRWTEAFF
cdr3_nt: TGCGCCAGCAGCCAAGTTGTGACAGGGGTTCGGTGGACTGAAGCTTTCTTT

d_call: TRBD1
v_call: TRBV6-1
j_call: TRBJ2-7
clone_size: .
cdr3_aa: CASSGQGVHEQYF
cdr3_nt: TGTGCCAGCAGTGGACAGGGGGTCCACGAGCAGTACTTC

d_call: .
v_call: TRBV7-9
j_call: TRBJ1-1
clone_size: .
cdr3_aa: CASSHPMNTEAFF
cdr3_nt: TGTGCCAGCAGCCACCCCATGAACACTGAAGCTTTCTTT

d_call: .
v_call: TRBV7-9
j_call: TRBJ1-2
clone_size: .
cdr3_aa: CASSLGRIYGYTF
cdr3_nt: TGTGCCAGCAGCCTCGGCCGGATCTATGGCTACACCTTC

d_call: .
v_call: TRBV21-1
j_call: TRBJ2-5
clone_size: few
cdr3_aa: CASSKEDRGGVETQYF
cdr3_nt: TGTGCCAGCAGCAAAGAGGACAGGGGCGGGGTAGAGACCCAGTACTTC

d_call: TRBD1
v_call: TRBV2
j_call: TRBJ1-5
clone_size: medium-sized
cdr3_aa: CASSVTGGNQPQHF
cdr3_nt: TGTGCCAGCAGTGTGACAGGGGGGAATCAGCCCCAGCATTTT

d_call: .
v_call: TRBV12-1
j_call: TRBJ2-6
clone_size: .
cdr3_aa: CASSIGQSRANVLTF
cdr3_nt: TGTGCCAGCAGCATAGGACAAAGTCGGGCCAACGTCCTGACTTTC

d_call: .
v_call: TRBV27
j_call: TRBJ1-2
clone_size: medium-sized
cdr3_aa: CASSLGSAGSYGYTF
cdr3_nt: TGTGCCAGCAGTTTAGGCTCCGCAGGTAGCTATGGCTACACCTTC

d_call: TRBD2
v_call: TRBV7-9
j_call: TRBJ2-1
clone_size: few
cdr3_aa: CASSFPSSGSSYNEQFF
cdr3_nt: TGTGCCAGCAGCTTTCCCTCTAGCGGGAGCTCCTACAATGAGCAGTTCTTC